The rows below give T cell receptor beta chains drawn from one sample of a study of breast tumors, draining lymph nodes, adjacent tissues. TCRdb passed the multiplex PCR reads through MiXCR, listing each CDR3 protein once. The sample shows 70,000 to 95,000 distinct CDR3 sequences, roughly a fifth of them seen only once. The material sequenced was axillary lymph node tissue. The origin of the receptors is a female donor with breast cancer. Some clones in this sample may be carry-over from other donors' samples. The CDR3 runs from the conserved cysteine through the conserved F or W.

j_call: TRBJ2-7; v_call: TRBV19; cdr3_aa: CASSRGQEYEQYF
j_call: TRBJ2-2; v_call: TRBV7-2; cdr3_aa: CASSLAAGNTGELFF
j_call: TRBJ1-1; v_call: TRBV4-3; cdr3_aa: CASSQDTGVNTEAFF
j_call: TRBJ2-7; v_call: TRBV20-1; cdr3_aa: CSAIPGQQSYEQYF
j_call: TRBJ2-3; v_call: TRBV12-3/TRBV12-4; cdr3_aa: CASSPDRSRTDTQYF
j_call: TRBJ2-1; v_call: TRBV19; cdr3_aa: CASSMRQSYNEQFF
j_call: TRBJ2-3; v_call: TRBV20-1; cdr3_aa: CSARPGSMGDTQYF
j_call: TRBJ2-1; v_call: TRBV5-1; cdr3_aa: CASSLGLAGSYNEQFF
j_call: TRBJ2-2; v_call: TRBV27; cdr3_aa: CASRREYDTGKLFF
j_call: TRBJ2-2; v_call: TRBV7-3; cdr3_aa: CASSSSGGTGEPFF
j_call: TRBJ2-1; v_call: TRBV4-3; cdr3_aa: CASSQFGEQFF
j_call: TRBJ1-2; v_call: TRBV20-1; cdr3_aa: CSASPGGQGISGYTF
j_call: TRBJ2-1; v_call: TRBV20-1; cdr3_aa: CSARGGTSGRVNEQFF
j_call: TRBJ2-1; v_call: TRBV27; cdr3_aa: CASRPTPPFAGNEQFF
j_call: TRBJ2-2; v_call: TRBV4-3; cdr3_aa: CASSQDQGWYTGELFF
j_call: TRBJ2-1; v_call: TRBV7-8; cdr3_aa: CASSIRTSSGLFEQFF
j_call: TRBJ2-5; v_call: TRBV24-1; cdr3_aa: CATSETEETQYF
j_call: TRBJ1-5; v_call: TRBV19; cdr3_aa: CASSEIRAQPQHF
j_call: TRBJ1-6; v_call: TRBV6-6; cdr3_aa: CASSYSTRTGNSPLHF
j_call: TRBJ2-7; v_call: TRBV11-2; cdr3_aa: CASSLTGGFYEQYF
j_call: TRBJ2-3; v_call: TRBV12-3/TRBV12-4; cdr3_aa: CASSPKSGTPSTDTQYF
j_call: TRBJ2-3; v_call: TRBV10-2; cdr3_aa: CASTPRASGRADTQYF
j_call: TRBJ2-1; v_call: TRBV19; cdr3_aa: CASSIWHNEQFF
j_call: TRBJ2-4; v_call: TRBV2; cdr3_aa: CASRQALKNIQYF
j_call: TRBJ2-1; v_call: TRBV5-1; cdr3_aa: CASSWGTGGTNEQFF
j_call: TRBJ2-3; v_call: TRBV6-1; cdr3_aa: CASSEDSETDTQYF
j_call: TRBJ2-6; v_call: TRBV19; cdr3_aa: CASSDWTGLGANVLTF
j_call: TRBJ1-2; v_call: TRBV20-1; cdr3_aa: CSARGQGYGYTF
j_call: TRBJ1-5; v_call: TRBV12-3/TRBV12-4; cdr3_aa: CASTLGGGQPQHF
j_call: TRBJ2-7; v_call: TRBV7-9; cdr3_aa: CASSSPDRGPTYEQYF
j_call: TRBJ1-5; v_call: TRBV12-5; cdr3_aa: CASGYGQGGIQPQHF
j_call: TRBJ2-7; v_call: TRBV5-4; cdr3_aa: CASSSGKGSYEQYF
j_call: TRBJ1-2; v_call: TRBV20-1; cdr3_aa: CSALRTGLGYTF
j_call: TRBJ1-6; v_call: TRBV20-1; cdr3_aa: CSAMGDYNSPLHF
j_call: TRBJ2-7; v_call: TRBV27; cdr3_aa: CASSSAAGAVNEQYF
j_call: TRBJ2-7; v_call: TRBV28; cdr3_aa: CASQGLANSYGQYF
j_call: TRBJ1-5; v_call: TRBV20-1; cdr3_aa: CSARAGAAGNQPQHF
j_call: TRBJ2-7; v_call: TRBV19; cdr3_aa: CASSATGGVNEQYF
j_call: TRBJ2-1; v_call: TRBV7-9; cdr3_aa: CASSLGGYEQFF
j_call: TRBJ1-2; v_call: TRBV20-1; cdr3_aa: CSASGGGGYGYTF
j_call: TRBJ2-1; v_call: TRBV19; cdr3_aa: CASSPGLVSNEQFF
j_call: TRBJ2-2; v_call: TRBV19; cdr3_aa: CASTPGQVDTGGLFF
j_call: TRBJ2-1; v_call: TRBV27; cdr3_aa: CASSFLSGEQFF
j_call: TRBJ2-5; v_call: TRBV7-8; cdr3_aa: CASSLQGETQYF
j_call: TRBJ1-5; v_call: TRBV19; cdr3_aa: CASSLQRDSNQPQHF
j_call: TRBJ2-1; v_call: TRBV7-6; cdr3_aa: CASSLAGVGYNEQFF
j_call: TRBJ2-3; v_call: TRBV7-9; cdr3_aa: CASSPNRGEGDTQYF
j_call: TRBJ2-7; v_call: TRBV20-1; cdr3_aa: CSASPEQGGNLGQYF
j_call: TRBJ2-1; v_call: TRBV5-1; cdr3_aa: CVSSLGLANEQFF
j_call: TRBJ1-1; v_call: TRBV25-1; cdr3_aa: CASSEYIVKGIASEAFF
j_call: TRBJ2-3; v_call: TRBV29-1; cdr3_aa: CSVGTSGSIDTQYF